The 28 T cell receptor beta chains in this list originate from one sample, sequenced in a study of T-cell reconstitution after alpha-beta-depleted transplantation in children. TCRbeta library preparation incorporated unique molecular identifiers. Via MiXCR, TCRdb re-called the PCR reads, giving one row per CDR3 protein. The sample comprises about 130,000 distinct CDR3 sequences, around 9.8% of which are singletons, and around 24% rests with the top ten. Sequenced here: PBMCs, mostly from graft donor cells, sampled 180 days after TCRalphabeta/CD19-depleted stem cell transplant. The receptors here all came from a girl in the first two years of life who had a stem cell transplant for combined immunodeficiency, so the T cells may come from the graft donor.

In this sample, this clonotype turned up many times. V usage is TRBV28 and J usage is TRBJ2-2; D call uncertain. With 7 bases removed from V and 5 bases from J, the gap between germline ends came to 8 bases. This CDR3 has 12 amino acids. Germline V gene lookup returns CDR1 MDHEN and CDR2 SYDVKM. Here the CDR3 DNA reads TGTGCCAGCAATGACCTTACCGGGGAGCTGTTTTTT. Protein: CASNDLTGELFF.

J is TRBJ2-7 and V is TRBV11-1, with 7 bases identical to TRBD1. The V and J ends lost 1 base and 3 bases, in that order; junction bases with no gene match: 9. The length of the CDR3 is 16 residues. CDR1 and CDR2 from the germline V gene are SGHAT and FQDESV (reference sequence). The CDR3 here is CASSLDKTGIFYEQYF. The CDR3 coding sequence is TGTGCCAGCAGCTTAGATAAGACAGGGATCTTCTACGAGCAGTACTTC.

Only a few counts were recorded for this clonotype. The DNA for the CDR3 is TGTGCCAGCAGCTTTTTGGTCTGGTCCTACAATGAGCAGTTCTTC. It translates to CASSFLVWSYNEQFF. V gene TRBV5-6 combines with J gene TRBJ2-1; no clear D. Germline CDR1 SGHDT, CDR2 YYEEEE. CDR3 length: 15 amino acids. The V end lost 2 bases, the J end lost 1 base, and 10 bases lay between the germline ends.

The CDR3: CATSEPGQGAETQYF. The DNA of the CDR3 is TGTGCCACCAGTGAACCGGGACAGGGGGCGGAGACCCAGTACTTC. The chain recombines TRBV24-1 with TRBJ2-5, with TRBD1 matching over 12 bases. CDR1 is KGHDR, CDR2 SFDVKD, per germline. CDR3 size: 15 residues. Trimming cost V 4 bases and J 5 bases; bases outside gene matches: 4.

This chain connects TRBV20-1 to TRBJ2-3, with 8 bases lining up with TRBD2. The V and J ends lost 3 bases and 4 bases, in that order; junction bases with no gene match: 12. Germline V gives CDR1 DFQATT, CDR2 SNEGSKA (reference sequence). This CDR3 has 16 amino acids. CDR3 sequence: CSARPISGGGADTQYF. The CDR3 DNA is TGCAGTGCTAGGCCCATCTCGGGAGGGGGGGCAGATACGCAGTATTTT.

The rearrangement joins TRBV21-1 to TRBJ2-7; TRBD2, the table's D call, lacks a check against the DNA. TRBV21-1 is assigned pseudogene status. This CDR3 has 16 residues. The CDR3: CASSGLNQGLLYEQYF. Written as DNA, the CDR3 is TGTGCCAGCAGCGGTCTGAACCAAGGACTTCTCTACGAGCAGTACTTC.

The rearrangement links TRBV29-1 to TRBJ2-7, with 7 bases that match TRBD1. V was pared by 6 bases and J by 4 bases, with 12 bases of the junction left unmatched. Germline V CDR1 and CDR2: SQVTM, ANQGSEA. The CDR3 length is 14 residues. CDR3 amino acids: CSVRVGDRLYEQYF. The CDR3 region has the DNA TGCAGCGTCCGGGTGGGGGACAGACTTTACGAGCAGTACTTC.

J is TRBJ2-1 and V is TRBV18, with D tentatively TRBD1 or TRBD2 (7 bases each). The CDR3 loop spans 18 amino acids. V was shortened by 3 bases and J by 1 base, with 19 bases between the two germline ends. CDR1 and CDR2 (germline): KGHSH, LQKENI. CDR3 in DNA: TGTGCCAGCTCACCCCTGCAAGACAGGGAGGGATCCTACAATGAGCAGTTCTTC. This codes for CASSPLQDREGSYNEQFF.

The V and J genes are TRBV20-1 and TRBJ2-1, with 12 nucleotides matching TRBD2. This CDR3 is 16 amino acids long. Germline values: CDR1 DFQATT, CDR2 SNEGSKA (reference sequence). V lost 1 base and J lost 3; bases outside the gene matches: 4. DNA for the CDR3: TGCAGTGCTAGAGGGCGACTAGCGGGAGTCTACAATGAGCAGTTCTTC. Translating gives CSARGRLAGVYNEQFF.

V usage is TRBV29-1 and J usage is TRBJ2-2, with D maybe TRBD2 (6 bases). CDR3 length: 14 residues. Looked up from germline, CDR1 is SQVTM and CDR2 is ANQGSEA. Trimming took 6 bases from V and 7 from J, leaving 18 bases between them. The CDR3 DNA sequence: TGCAGCGTGGGGGAGGTTGGCAATGGCGGGGAGCTGTTTTTT. Translated: CSVGEVGNGGELFF.

Comment on this clonotype: The junction departs from germline at one end; a sequencing error may be responsible. The chain is built from TRBV20-1 and TRBJ1-2; the D is unclear. The length of the CDR3 is 14 residues. Germline lookup yields CDR1 DFQATT and CDR2 SNEGSKA (reference sequence). The CDR3 protein is CSARDLGNSVHIIF. The CDR3 nucleotides are TGCAGTGCTAGAGATCTTGGAAATTCGGTCCACATAATTTTC.

The table lists this clonotype with a few counts. The rearrangement uses TRBV5-1 and TRBJ2-7; D perhaps matches TRBD1 (6 bases). The CDR3 covers 14 residues. Germline V gives CDR1 SGHRS, CDR2 YFSETQ. Trimming stripped 5 bases from V and 0 bases from J, with 12 bases between. The CDR3 spells CASSGAGDSYEQYF. The CDR3 nucleotides are TGCGCCAGCAGTGGGGCAGGGGACTCCTACGAGCAGTACTTC.

The chain carries TRBV20-1 and TRBJ2-4, with unresolved D. The V gene lost 1 base and the J gene lost 6 bases, with 7 bases spanning the gap. Germline V gene lookup returns CDR1 DFQATT and CDR2 SNEGSKA (reference sequence). The CDR3 is made up of 12 amino acids. CDR3 DNA sequence: TGCAGTGCTAGAGGCGACGGAAACATTCAGTACTTC. It is translated as CSARGDGNIQYF.

The chain recombines TRBV2 with TRBJ2-2, with a tentative D call TRBD2 (5 bases). Germline CDR1 is SNHLY and CDR2 is FYNNEI. The CDR3 runs 13 residues. V was cut by 6 bases and J by 3 bases, with 8 bases left in between. The CDR3 nucleotides are TGTGCCAGCAGGCAGGAGGACACCGGGGAGCTGTTTTTT. Translated: CASRQEDTGELFF.

The J gene is TRBJ2-7, the V gene TRBV3-1, with 8 bases aligning to TRBD2. Trimming at V came to 3 bases and at J to 3 bases, leaving 4 bases not matched to a gene. Germline V CDR1 and CDR2: LGHDT, YNNKEL (reference sequence). This CDR3 comprises 14 residues. CDR3 coding DNA: TGTGCCAGCAGCCACGGGGGGGGAGGCTACGAGCAGTACTTC. Translated, it gives CASSHGGGGYEQYF.

The chain carries TRBV29-1 and TRBJ2-7; 14 nucleotides match TRBD2. Germline lookup yields CDR1 SQVTM and CDR2 ANQGSEA. Unmatched junction bases numbered 8, after V lost 7 bases and J lost 6 bases. The CDR3 loop spans 14 amino acids. CDR3 nucleotides: TGCAGCGCCAAGGGACTAGCGGGAGAGGGCGAGCAGTACTTC. Translating gives CSAKGLAGEGEQYF.

This clonotype was seen repeatedly, ten times or more. V and J are TRBV5-5 and TRBJ2-6; TRBD2 might be the D (6 bases). The germline V gene has CDR1 SGHKS and CDR2 YYEKEE (reference sequence). The CDR3 covers 17 residues. The V and J ends lost 2 bases and 3 bases respectively, with 15 bases between them. CDR3 nucleotides: TGTGCCAGCAGCTTCCAGGGAGGTGGTGGTGGGGCCAACGTCCTGACTTTC. Its translation is CASSFQGGGGGANVLTF.

V gene TRBV3-1 combines with J gene TRBJ2-7; D unclear. V lost 1 base to trimming and J lost 0 bases, with 13 bases between them. The germline V gene encodes CDR1 LGHDT and CDR2 YNNKEL (reference sequence). This CDR3 is 16 amino acids long. CDR3: CASSQAAGKGSYEQYF. In DNA form, the CDR3 reads TGTGCCAGCAGCCAAGCGGCAGGAAAAGGCTCCTACGAGCAGTACTTC.

The sample holds a few counts of this clonotype. J is TRBJ1-5 and V is TRBV5-8, with D possibly matching TRBD1 (5 bases). Trimming removed 2 bases at V and 0 bases at J, with 12 bases between. Germline V gene lookup returns CDR1 SGHTS and CDR2 YDEGEE. The CDR3 loop spans 16 amino acids. The CDR3 region is CASSFYQGTSNQPQHF. DNA of the CDR3: TGTGCCAGCAGCTTCTACCAGGGAACTAGCAATCAGCCCCAGCATTTT. The whole variable domain, filled in from reference TRBV5-8 and TRBJ1-5, reads EAGVTQSPTHLIKTRGQQATLRCSPISGHTSVYWYQQALGLGLQFLLWYDEGEERNRGNFPPRFSGRQFPNYSSELNVNALELEDSALYLCASSFYQGTSNQPQHFGDGTRLSIL.

This clonotype was picked up a small number of times. V gene TRBV20-1 combines with J gene TRBJ2-1; D not resolved. The CDR3 length is 9 residues. V lost 5 bases, J lost 4 bases, and 0 bases lay in between. Germline V gives CDR1 DFQATT, CDR2 SNEGSKA (reference sequence). The CDR3 region has the DNA TGCAGTGCTTACAATGAGCAGTTCTTC. It specifies CSAYNEQFF.

The chain links TRBV14 to TRBJ2-4, with 7 positions matching TRBD1. The CDR3 covers 14 residues. V lost 3 bases to trimming and J lost 7 bases; unmatched junction nucleotides: 6. The V gene's germline CDR1 is SGHDN and CDR2 FVKESK. The CDR3 loop is CASSQIRDSNIQYF. CDR3 nucleotides: TGTGCCAGCAGCCAGATACGGGACAGCAACATTCAGTACTTC.

V is TRBV7-2 and J is TRBJ2-1, with 9 bases identical to TRBD2. V dropped 6 bases and J dropped 7; count of bases not matched to a gene: 7. Germline lookup yields CDR1 SGHTA and CDR2 FQGNSA. The CDR3 totals 14 residues. The CDR3 DNA sequence: TGTGCCAGCAGGGCGGCGGGGGGGCGGAATGAGCAGTTCTTC. Encoded protein: CASRAAGGRNEQFF.

This chain uses TRBV10-3 with TRBJ2-3; TRBD2 matches at 11 bases. With 6 bases clipped from V and 5 bases from J, the junction kept 1 base outside the gene matches. The CDR3 length is 13 residues. Germline values: CDR1 ENHRY, CDR2 SYGVKD. The chain's CDR3 is CAISLAGGDTQYF. The CDR3, as DNA: TGTGCCATCAGCCTAGCGGGAGGAGATACGCAGTATTTT.

This clonotype was seen a few times. This sequence joins TRBV5-6 and TRBJ2-1; D gene unclear. Trimming took off 0 bases at V and 0 bases at J, with 16 bases between the two ends. The CDR3 runs 18 residues. Per the germline V gene, CDR1 is SGHDT and CDR2 is YYEEEE. CDR3 nucleotide sequence: TGTGCCAGCAGCTTGGCCGGCTGGCGGCCTAGCTCCTACAATGAGCAGTTCTTC. Translation: CASSLAGWRPSSYNEQFF.

The chain joins TRBV11-2 to TRBJ2-7, with 11 bases aligning to TRBD2. The CDR3 length is 18 residues. Germline V gene data show CDR1 as SGHAT and CDR2 as FQNNGV. V was pared by 1 base and J by 1 base, with 9 bases of the junction left unmatched. The CDR3 loop is CASSLVGLAGGPSYEQYF. Here the CDR3 DNA reads TGTGCCAGCAGCTTAGTGGGGCTAGCGGGAGGACCATCCTACGAGCAGTACTTC.

This clonotype was seen a handful of times. V gene TRBV7-2 combines with J gene TRBJ1-1; D is uncertain. CDR3 size: 14 residues. V lost 1 base, J lost 3 bases, and 9 bases lay in between. The germline V gene encodes CDR1 SGHTA and CDR2 FQGNSA. The CDR3 region has the DNA TGTGCCAGCAGCTTAGTCCAACGGGACACTGAAGCTTTCTTT. Its protein is CASSLVQRDTEAFF.

The chain links TRBV20-1 to TRBJ2-2; the match to TRBD1 covers 7 bases. The germline V gene encodes CDR1 DFQATT and CDR2 SNEGSKA (reference sequence). V lost 5 bases to trimming and J lost 5 bases; unmatched junction nucleotides: 5. This CDR3 is built from 13 residues. Here the CDR3 reads CSALQGFTGELFF. CDR3 DNA sequence: TGCAGTGCTTTACAGGGGTTTACCGGGGAGCTGTTTTTT.

The chain recombines TRBV5-2 with TRBJ2-5; the D segment call TRBD2 is taken from the table without a DNA check. TRBV5-2 is listed as a pseudogene. The CDR3 extends over 13 amino acids. The CDR3, as DNA: TGTGCCATGGGCCCCGAGTTCCAATGGACCCAGTACTTC. This sequence encodes CAMGPEFQWTQYF.